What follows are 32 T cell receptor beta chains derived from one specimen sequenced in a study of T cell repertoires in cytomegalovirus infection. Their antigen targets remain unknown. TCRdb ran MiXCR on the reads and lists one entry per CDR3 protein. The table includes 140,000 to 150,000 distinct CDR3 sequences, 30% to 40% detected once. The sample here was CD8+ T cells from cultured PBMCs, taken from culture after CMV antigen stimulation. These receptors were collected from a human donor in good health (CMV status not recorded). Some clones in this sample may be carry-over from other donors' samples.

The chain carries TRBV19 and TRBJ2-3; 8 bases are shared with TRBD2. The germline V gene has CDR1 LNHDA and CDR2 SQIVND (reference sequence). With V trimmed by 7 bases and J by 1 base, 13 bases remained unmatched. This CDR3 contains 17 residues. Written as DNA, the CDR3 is TGTGCCAGTAACGAGCGGGGGCATAGTGGAGGCACAGATACGCAGTATTTT. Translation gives CASNERGHSGGTDTQYF.

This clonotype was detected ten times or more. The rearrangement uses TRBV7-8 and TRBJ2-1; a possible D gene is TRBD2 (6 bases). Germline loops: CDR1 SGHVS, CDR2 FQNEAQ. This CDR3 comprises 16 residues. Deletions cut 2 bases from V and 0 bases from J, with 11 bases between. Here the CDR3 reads CASSLSAGTSYNEQFF. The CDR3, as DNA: TGTGCCAGCAGCTTAAGCGCGGGGACCTCCTACAATGAGCAGTTCTTC.

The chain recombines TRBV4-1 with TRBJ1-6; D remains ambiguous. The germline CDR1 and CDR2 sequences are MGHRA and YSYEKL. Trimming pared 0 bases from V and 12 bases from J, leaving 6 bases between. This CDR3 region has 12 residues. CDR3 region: CASSQEGEPLHF. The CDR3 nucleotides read TGCGCCAGCAGCCAAGAAGGTGAACCCCTCCACTTT.

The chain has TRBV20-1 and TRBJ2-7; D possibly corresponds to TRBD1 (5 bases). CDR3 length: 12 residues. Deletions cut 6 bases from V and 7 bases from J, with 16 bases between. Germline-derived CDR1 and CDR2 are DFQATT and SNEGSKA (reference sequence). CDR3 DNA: TGCAGTGCCCCGGGCCCGGCAGGGGAGCAGTACTTC. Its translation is CSAPGPAGEQYF.

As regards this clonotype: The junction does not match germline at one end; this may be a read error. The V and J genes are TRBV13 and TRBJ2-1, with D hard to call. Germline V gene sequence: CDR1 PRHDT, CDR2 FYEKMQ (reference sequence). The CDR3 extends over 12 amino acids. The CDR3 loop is CASSAENNVQFF. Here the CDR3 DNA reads TGTGCCAGCAGCGCCGAAAACAATGTGCAGTTCTTC.

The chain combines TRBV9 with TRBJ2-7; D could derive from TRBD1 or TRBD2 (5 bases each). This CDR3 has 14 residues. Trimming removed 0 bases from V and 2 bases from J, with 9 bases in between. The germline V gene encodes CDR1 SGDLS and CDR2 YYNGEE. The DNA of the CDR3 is TGTGCCAGCAGCGTAGGGGACGCTGCCTACGAGCAGTACTTC. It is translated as CASSVGDAAYEQYF.

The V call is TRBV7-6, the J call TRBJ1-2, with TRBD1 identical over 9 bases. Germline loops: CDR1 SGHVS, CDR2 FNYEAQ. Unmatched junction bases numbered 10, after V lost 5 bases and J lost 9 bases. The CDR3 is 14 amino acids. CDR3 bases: TGTGCCAGCAGCGATGGACAGGGGACCTCCAGCTACACCTTC. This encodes CASSDGQGTSSYTF. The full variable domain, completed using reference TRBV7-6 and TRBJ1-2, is GAGVSQSPRYKVTKRGQDVALRCDPISGHVSLYWYRQALGQGPEFLTYFNYEAQQDKSGLPNDRFSAERPEGSISTLTIQRTEQRDSAMYRCASSDGQGTSSYTFGSGTRLTVV.

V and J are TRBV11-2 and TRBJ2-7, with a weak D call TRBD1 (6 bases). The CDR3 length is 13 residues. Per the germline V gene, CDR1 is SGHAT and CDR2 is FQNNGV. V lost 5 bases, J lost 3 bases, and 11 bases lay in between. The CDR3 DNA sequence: TGTGCCAGCAGCGTCGGACAGCACTACGAGCAGTACTTC. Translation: CASSVGQHYEQYF.

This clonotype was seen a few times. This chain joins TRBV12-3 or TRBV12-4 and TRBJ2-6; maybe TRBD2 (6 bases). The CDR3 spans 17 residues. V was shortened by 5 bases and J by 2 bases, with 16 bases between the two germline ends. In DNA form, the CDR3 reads TGTGCCAGCAGTCCATGGGGGAGGACCACTGGGGCCAACGTCCTGACTTTC. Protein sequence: CASSPWGRTTGANVLTF.

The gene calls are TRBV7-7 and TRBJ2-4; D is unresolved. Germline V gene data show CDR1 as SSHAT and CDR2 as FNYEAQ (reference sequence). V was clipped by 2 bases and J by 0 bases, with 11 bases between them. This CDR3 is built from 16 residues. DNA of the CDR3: TGTGCCAGCAGCTTAAGGGTGACCCTAGCCAAAAACATTCAGTACTTC. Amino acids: CASSLRVTLAKNIQYF. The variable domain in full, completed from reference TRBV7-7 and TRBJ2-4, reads GAGVSQSPRYKVTKRGQDVTLRCDPISSHATLYWYQQALGQGPEFLTYFNYEAQPDKSGLPSDRFSAERPEGSISTLTIQRTEQRDSAMYRCASSLRVTLAKNIQYFGAGTRLSVL.

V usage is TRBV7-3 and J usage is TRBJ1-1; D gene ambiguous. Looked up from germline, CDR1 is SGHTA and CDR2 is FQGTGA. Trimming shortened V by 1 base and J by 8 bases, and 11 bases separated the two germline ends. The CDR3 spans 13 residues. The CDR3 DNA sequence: TGTGCCAGCAGCTTAAATCTGTTAACCGAAGCTTTCTTT. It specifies CASSLNLLTEAFF.

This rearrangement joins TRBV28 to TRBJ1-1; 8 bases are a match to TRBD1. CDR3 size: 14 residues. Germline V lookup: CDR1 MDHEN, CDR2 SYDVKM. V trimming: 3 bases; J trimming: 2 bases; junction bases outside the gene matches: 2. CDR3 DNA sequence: TGTGCCAGCAGTTTCGCAGGGGGCAACACTGAAGCTTTCTTT. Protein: CASSFAGGNTEAFF.

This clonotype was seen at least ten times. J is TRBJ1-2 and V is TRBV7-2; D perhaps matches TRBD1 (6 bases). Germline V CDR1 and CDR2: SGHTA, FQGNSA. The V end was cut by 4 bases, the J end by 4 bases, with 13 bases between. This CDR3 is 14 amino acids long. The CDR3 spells CASSSPRGGYGYTF. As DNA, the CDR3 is TGTGCCAGCAGCTCGCCCAGGGGCGGCTATGGCTACACCTTC. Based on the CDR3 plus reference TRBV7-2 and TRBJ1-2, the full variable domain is GAGVSQSPSNKVTEKGKDVELRCDPISGHTALYWYRQSLGQGLEFLIYFQGNSAPDKSGLPSDRFSAERTGGSVSTLTIQRTQQEDSAVYLCASSSPRGGYGYTFGSGTRLTVV.

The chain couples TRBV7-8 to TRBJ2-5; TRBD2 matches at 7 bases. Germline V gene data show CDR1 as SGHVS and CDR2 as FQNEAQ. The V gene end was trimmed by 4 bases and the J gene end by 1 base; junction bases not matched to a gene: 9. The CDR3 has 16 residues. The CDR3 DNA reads TGTGCCAGCAGCTCCCACGGGACTAACTTCCAAGAGACCCAGTACTTC. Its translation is CASSSHGTNFQETQYF. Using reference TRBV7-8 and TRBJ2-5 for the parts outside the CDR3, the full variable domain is GAGVSQSPRYKVAKRGQDVALRCDPISGHVSLFWYQQALGQGPEFLTYFQNEAQLDKSGLPSDRFFAERPEGSVSTLKIQRTQQEDSAVYLCASSSHGTNFQETQYFGPGTRLLVL.

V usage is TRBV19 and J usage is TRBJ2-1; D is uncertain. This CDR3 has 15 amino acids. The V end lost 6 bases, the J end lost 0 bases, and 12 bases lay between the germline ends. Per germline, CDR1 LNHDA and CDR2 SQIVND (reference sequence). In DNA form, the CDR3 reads TGTGCCAGTAGCCCAACAGAGAGCTCCTACAATGAGCAGTTCTTC. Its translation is CASSPTESSYNEQFF.

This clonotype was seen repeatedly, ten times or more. CDR3 protein: CSARGTGGYGYTF. In DNA, the CDR3 is TGCAGTGCTAGGGGGACAGGGGGCTATGGCTACACCTTC. V gene TRBV20-1 combines with J gene TRBJ1-2; 11 bases agree with TRBD1. The germline CDR1 and CDR2 sequences are DFQATT and SNEGSKA (reference sequence). The CDR3 length is 13 residues. Germline trimming cut 3 bases from V and 4 bases from J; bases unmatched to any gene: 1.

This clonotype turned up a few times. The CDR3 DNA reads as TGCAGTGCTAGAGATAAGATTCTTCGGAACATTCAGTACTTC. This codes for CSARDKILRNIQYF. V usage is TRBV20-1 and J usage is TRBJ2-4; D uncertain. Germline assignment: CDR1 DFQATT and CDR2 SNEGSKA (reference sequence). The CDR3 consists of 14 residues. Trimming took 0 bases from V and 7 from J, leaving 13 bases between them.

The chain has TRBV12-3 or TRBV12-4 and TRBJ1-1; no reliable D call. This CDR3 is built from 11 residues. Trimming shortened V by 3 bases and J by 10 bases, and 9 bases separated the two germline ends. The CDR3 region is CASSFKGRAFF. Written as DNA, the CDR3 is TGTGCCAGCAGTTTCAAGGGTAGAGCTTTCTTT.

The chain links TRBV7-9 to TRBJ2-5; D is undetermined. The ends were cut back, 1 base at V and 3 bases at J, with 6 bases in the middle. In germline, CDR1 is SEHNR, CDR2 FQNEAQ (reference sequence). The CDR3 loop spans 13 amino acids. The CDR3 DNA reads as TGTGCCAGCAGCTTAGACTTAAAAGAGACCCAGTACTTC. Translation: CASSLDLKETQYF.

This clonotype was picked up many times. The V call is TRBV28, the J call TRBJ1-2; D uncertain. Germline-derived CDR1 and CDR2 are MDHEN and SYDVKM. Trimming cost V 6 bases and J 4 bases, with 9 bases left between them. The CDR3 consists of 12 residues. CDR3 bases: TGTGCCAGCAGAACGGGAGGCTATGGCTACACCTTC. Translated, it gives CASRTGGYGYTF.

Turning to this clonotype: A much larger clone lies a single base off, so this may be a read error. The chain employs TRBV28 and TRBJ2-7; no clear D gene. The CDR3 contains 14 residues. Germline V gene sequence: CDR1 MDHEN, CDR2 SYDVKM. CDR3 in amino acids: CASAPPFGAYKQYF. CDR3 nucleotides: TGTGCCAGCGCCCCCCCCTTCGGCGCCTACAAGCAGTACTTC. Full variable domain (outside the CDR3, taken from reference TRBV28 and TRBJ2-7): DVKVTQSSRYLVKRTGEKVFLECVQDMDHENMFWYRQDPGLGLRLIYFSYDVKMKEKGDIPEGYSVSREKKERFSLILESASTNQTSMYLCASAPPFGAYKQYFGPGTRLTVT.

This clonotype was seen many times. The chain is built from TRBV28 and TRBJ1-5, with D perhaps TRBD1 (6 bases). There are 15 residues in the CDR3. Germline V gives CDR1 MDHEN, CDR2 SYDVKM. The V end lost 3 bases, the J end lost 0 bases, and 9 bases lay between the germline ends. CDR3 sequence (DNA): TGTGCCAGCAGTTTGACAGGCTATAGCAATCAGCCCCAGCATTTT. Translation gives CASSLTGYSNQPQHF.

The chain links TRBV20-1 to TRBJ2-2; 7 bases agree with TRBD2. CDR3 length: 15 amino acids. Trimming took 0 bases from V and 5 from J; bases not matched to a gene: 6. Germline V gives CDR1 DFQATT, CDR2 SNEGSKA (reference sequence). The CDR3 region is CSARDSAGVTGELFF. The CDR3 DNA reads TGCAGTGCTAGAGATTCGGCGGGGGTAACCGGGGAGCTGTTTTTT.

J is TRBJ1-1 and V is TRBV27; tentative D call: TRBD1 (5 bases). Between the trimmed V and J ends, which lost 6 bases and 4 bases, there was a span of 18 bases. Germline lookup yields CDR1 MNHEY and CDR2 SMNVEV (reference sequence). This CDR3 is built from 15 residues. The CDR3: CASSPQWGEGTEAFF. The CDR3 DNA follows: TGTGCCAGCAGCCCGCAGTGGGGGGAGGGCACTGAAGCTTTCTTT.

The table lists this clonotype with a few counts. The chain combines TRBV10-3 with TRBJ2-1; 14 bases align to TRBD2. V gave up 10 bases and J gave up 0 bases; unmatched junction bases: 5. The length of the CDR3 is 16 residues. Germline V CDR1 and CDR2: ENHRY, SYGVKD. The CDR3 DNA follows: TGTGCCACCGGACTAGCGGGGGGTCCCTCCTACAATGAGCAGTTCTTC. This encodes CATGLAGGPSYNEQFF.

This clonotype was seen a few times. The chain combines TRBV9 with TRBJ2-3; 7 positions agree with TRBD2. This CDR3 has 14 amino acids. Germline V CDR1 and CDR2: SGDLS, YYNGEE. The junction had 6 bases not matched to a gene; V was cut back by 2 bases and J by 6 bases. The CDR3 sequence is CASSVSGARDTQYF. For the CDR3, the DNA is TGTGCCAGCAGCGTCAGCGGGGCACGGGATACGCAGTATTTT.

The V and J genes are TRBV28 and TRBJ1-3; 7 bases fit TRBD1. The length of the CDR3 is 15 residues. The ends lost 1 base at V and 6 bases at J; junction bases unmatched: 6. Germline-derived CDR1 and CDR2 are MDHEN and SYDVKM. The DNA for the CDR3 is TGTGCCAGCAGTTTATCTTTCCAGGGGGAAAACACCATATATTTT. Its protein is CASSLSFQGENTIYF.

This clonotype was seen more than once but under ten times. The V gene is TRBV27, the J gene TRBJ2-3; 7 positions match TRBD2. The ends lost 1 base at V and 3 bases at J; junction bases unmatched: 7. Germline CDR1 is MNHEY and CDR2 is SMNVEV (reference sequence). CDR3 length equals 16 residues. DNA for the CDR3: TGTGCCAGCAGTTTATTGGGGGGGGTCGTGACAGATACGCAGTATTTT. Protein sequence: CASSLLGGVVTDTQYF.

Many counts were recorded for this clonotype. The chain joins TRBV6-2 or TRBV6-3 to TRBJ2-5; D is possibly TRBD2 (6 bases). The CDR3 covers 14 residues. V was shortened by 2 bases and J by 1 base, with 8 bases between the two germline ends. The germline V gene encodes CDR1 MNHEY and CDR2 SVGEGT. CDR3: CASSYGGIQETQYF. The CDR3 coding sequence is TGTGCCAGCAGTTACGGGGGGATCCAAGAGACCCAGTACTTC.

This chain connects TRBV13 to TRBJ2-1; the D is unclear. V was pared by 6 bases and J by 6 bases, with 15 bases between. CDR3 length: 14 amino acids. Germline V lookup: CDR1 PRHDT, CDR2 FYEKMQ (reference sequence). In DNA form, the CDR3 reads TGTGCCAGCAGGGAGATAAGTGGCCTCAATGAGCAGTTCTTC. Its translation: CASREISGLNEQFF.

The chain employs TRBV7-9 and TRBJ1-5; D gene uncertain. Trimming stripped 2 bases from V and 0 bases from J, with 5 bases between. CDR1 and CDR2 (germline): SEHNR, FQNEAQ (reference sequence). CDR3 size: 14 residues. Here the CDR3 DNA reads TGTGCCAGCAGCTTACCGTATAGCAATCAGCCCCAGCATTTT. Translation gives CASSLPYSNQPQHF.

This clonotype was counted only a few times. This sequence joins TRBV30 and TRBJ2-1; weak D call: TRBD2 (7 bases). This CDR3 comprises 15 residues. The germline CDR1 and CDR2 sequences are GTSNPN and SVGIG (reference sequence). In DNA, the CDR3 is TGTGCGAGGAATGGAGGGGGGGTGTTGCAGAATGAGCAGTTCTTC. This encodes CARNGGGVLQNEQFF.